The 17 T cell receptor beta chains given below trace back to one sample, sequenced in a study of T cells in Graves' hyperthyroidism and ophthalmopathy. Researchers amplified the TCR beta CDR3 regions from RNA transcripts. The HTBI set primed first-round TCR CDR3 RT-PCR. TCRdb itself ran the multiplex PCR reads through MiXCR, one entry per CDR3 protein. The profile shows a few hundred thousand distinct CDR3 sequences, roughly an eighth of them singletons. The sequencing sample was made of blood. The origin of the receptors is a woman in her forties with Graves' ophthalmopathy.

This clonotype came up a few times. This CDR3 is CSAIGRQETQYF. CDR3 DNA: TGCAGTGCTATAGGGAGGCAAGAGACCCAGTACTTC. The chain links TRBV20-1 to TRBJ2-5, with D possibly TRBD2 on 6 matching bases. The CDR3 totals 12 residues. V dropped 4 bases and J dropped 2 bases, with 8 bases sitting between them. From germline, CDR1 is DFQATT and CDR2 SNEGSKA (reference sequence).

This clonotype showed up many times. The gene calls are TRBV5-1 and TRBJ1-1, with unresolved D. The CDR3 is 15 amino acids. In germline, CDR1 is SGHRS, CDR2 YFSETQ. The germline V and J ends were trimmed by 4 bases and 0 bases, with 13 bases remaining between them. Here the CDR3 DNA reads TGCGCCAGCAGCCTAGGGTTCGTCATGAACACTGAAGCTTTCTTT. It encodes CASSLGFVMNTEAFF. The full variable domain, its missing parts supplied by reference TRBV5-1 and TRBJ1-1, is KAGVTQTPRYLIKTRGQQVTLSCSPISGHRSVSWYQQTPGQGLQFLFEYFSETQRNKGNFPGRFSGRQFSNSRSEMNVSTLELGDSALYLCASSLGFVMNTEAFFGQGTRLTVV.

This clonotype was seen many times. The CDR3 region is CASSRGQGRNQPQHF. The CDR3 DNA is TGTGCCAGCAGCCGCGGACAGGGCCGCAATCAGCCCCAGCATTTT. The rearrangement links TRBV12-3 or TRBV12-4 to TRBJ1-5; TRBD1 matches 8 bases. The junction had 6 bases not matched to a gene; V was cut back by 6 bases and J by 2 bases. The CDR3 contains 15 residues.

In its sample, this clonotype was seen a few times. A much larger clonotype is one base distant, so this may be a read error. In DNA, the CDR3 is TGTGCCAGCAGTTTGGGGATAGGGGGCGCAGGCTATACGCGGTATTTT. Translated: CASSLGIGGAGYTRYF. The gene calls are TRBV27 and TRBJ2-3; 7 bases agree with TRBD1. The CDR3 sequence is 16 residues long. Germline assignment: CDR1 MNHEY and CDR2 SMNVEV (reference sequence).

Only a few counts were recorded for this clonotype. The chain links TRBV7-9 to TRBJ2-3, with a tentative D call TRBD2 (7 bases). CDR1 is SEHNR and CDR2 is FQNEAQ in the germline V gene (reference sequence). V was shortened by 5 bases and J by 1 base, with 16 bases between the two germline ends. CDR3 length equals 16 residues. CDR3 nucleotide sequence: TGTGCCAGCAGCCAGCGCGGGGGCCGGGGCACAGATACGCAGTATTTT. Translating gives CASSQRGGRGTDTQYF. Using reference TRBV7-9 and TRBJ2-3 for the parts outside the CDR3, the full variable domain is DTGVSQNPRHKITKRGQNVTFRCDPISEHNRLYWYRQTLGQGPEFLTYFQNEAQLEKSRLLSDRFSAERPKGSFSTLEIQRTEQGDSAMYLCASSQRGGRGTDTQYFGPGTRLTVL.

This clonotype was observed at least ten times. The rearrangement joins TRBV10-2 to TRBJ2-2; D gene uncertain. The CDR3 extends over 11 amino acids. Trimming left V 7 bases short and J 8 bases short, with 8 bases between. Germline V CDR1 and CDR2: WSHSY, SAAADI. This CDR3 is CASTKAGELFF. The CDR3 DNA reads as TGCGCCAGCACGAAGGCTGGGGAGCTGTTTTTT.

The V and J genes are TRBV20-1 and TRBJ2-1, with TRBD1 as a possible D gene (6 bases). Germline V gene lookup returns CDR1 DFQATT and CDR2 SNEGSKA (reference sequence). The CDR3 consists of 16 residues. Trimming left V 3 bases short and J 3 bases short, with 18 bases between. The CDR3 spells CSARDSQSVIYNEQFF. The CDR3 coding sequence is TGCAGTGCTAGGGACAGCCAGAGCGTGATCTACAATGAGCAGTTCTTC.

At least ten counts were recorded for this clonotype. The chain has TRBV3-1 and TRBJ1-4; D perhaps matches TRBD1 (6 bases). V shed 3 bases and J shed 3 bases, with 14 bases lying between them. Germline V gives CDR1 LGHDT, CDR2 YNNKEL (reference sequence). The CDR3 runs 16 residues. Written as DNA, the CDR3 is TGTGCCAGCAGCCATCGATTTGAGGGGGCTAATGAAAAACTGTTTTTT. Residues: CASSHRFEGANEKLFF.

This clonotype was seen more than once but under ten times. The junction departs from the called germline gene at one end, perhaps through a read error. The genes are TRBV15 and TRBJ1-1; no definite D call. The CDR3 is made up of 13 amino acids. Germline CDR1 and CDR2: LNHNV and YYDKDF (reference sequence). The CDR3 coding sequence is TGTACCACCAGCAGAGAACGGGCATCTGAAGCTTTCTTT. This codes for CTTSRERASEAFF.

This clonotype has ten or more counts. The chain carries TRBV2 and TRBJ2-1; TRBD2 matches 11 bases. The V segment lost 6 bases and the J segment 8 bases; nucleotides outside the gene matches: 6. This CDR3 is 14 amino acids long. The germline V gene has CDR1 SNHLY and CDR2 FYNNEI. CDR3 sequence: CASRQTSGIYEQFF. The CDR3 DNA reads as TGTGCCAGCAGGCAGACTAGCGGGATCTATGAGCAGTTCTTC.

This clonotype occurred many times. The chain uses TRBV10-1 and TRBJ2-3, with D tentatively TRBD1 (6 bases). Germline V gives CDR1 WNHNN, CDR2 SYGVQD (reference sequence). V lost 4 bases and J lost 0, with 8 bases in between. The CDR3 loop spans 14 amino acids. The CDR3 loop reads CASSGTESTDTQYF. In nucleotides, the CDR3 is TGCGCCAGCAGTGGGACAGAAAGCACAGATACGCAGTATTTT.

This clonotype occurred many times. The chain uses TRBV28 and TRBJ1-2; the D gene is possibly TRBD1 (5 bases). Germline loops: CDR1 MDHEN, CDR2 SYDVKM. Trimming shortened V by 2 bases and J by 2 bases, and 12 bases separated the two germline ends. The CDR3 runs 15 residues. In nucleotides, the CDR3 is TGTGCCAGCAGTTTAAACGGGGCGCGGAACTATGGCTACACCTTC. Protein sequence: CASSLNGARNYGYTF.

This chain connects TRBV10-2 to TRBJ2-2; 7 bases line up with TRBD1. Germline CDR1 reads WSHSY; CDR2 reads SAAADI. CDR3 length: 16 residues. V dropped 7 bases and J dropped 1; count of bases not matched to a gene: 9. CDR3 amino acids: CASTTTGKRNTGELFF. CDR3 nucleotides: TGCGCCAGCACCACGACAGGGAAGAGGAACACCGGGGAGCTGTTTTTT.

This clonotype has a handful of counts. The rearrangement joins TRBV19 to TRBJ2-3, with D unclear. Trimming removed 7 bases at V and 1 base at J, with 12 bases between. The CDR3 is 14 residues long. Germline V gene sequence: CDR1 LNHDA, CDR2 SQIVND (reference sequence). As DNA, the CDR3 is TGTGCCAGTAAAAGTCCTGCTGGCACAGATACGCAGTATTTT. Translation gives CASKSPAGTDTQYF.

This clonotype was seen ten or more times. This chain uses TRBV5-5 with TRBJ2-1; D is undetermined. The CDR3 length is 12 residues. V was pared by 4 bases and J by 5 bases, with 7 bases between. Looked up from germline, CDR1 is SGHKS and CDR2 is YYEKEE (reference sequence). DNA for the CDR3: TGTGCCAGCAGCCCCTGGAACAATGAGCAGTTCTTC. Its translation: CASSPWNNEQFF.

This clonotype has ten or more counts. The gene calls are TRBV12-3 or TRBV12-4 and TRBJ1-1; D gene unclear. This CDR3 has 16 residues. V was cut by 6 bases and J by 0 bases, with 17 bases left in between. The CDR3 loop reads CASSLGLPPLNTEAFF. In DNA, the CDR3 is TGTGCCAGCAGCTTGGGCCTTCCACCATTGAACACTGAAGCTTTCTTT.

This clonotype was detected a few times. CDR3 protein: CASSPPGNYEAFF. The CDR3 bases are TGTGCCAGCAGCCCGCCGGGGAATTACGAAGCTTTCTTT. The chain combines TRBV7-9 with TRBJ1-1; no clear D. Deletions cut 5 bases from V and 8 bases from J, with 15 bases between. The CDR3 contains 13 residues. From germline, CDR1 is SEHNR and CDR2 FQNEAQ (reference sequence).